This T cell receptor beta chain stems from a study of T-cell memory formation after mild COVID-19. TCRdb redid the calling of the 5' RACE reads with MiXCR, one entry per CDR3 protein. This table has approximately 300,000 distinct CDR3 sequences, roughly 21% appearing once. This clonotype was observed at least ten times. The length of the CDR3 is 14 residues. Per the germline V gene, CDR1 is MNHEY and CDR2 is SVGEGT. V dropped 6 bases and J dropped 6 bases, with 17 bases sitting between them. Sequencing used PBMCs or a T cell subset sorted from them (not recorded which). This sequence joins TRBV6-2 or TRBV6-3 and TRBJ1-1, with a possible D match to TRBD1 (6 bases). The sequence derives from a man younger than 35 who had mild COVID-19 (a few samples of this study predate the infection). Cell type and time point are not known. CDR3 region: CASSQDSDFPEAFF. The CDR3 DNA sequence: TGTGCCAGCAGCCAGGACAGCGACTTCCCTGAAGCTTTCTTT.